One sample yielded the 16 T cell receptor beta chains listed below, sequenced in a study of beta chain features in type 1 diabetes. The study reverse transcribed the entire isolated RNA, so it sequenced expressed TCRB transcripts. Profiled with immunoSEQ multiplex PCR; TCRdb holds only in-frame clones, not every one. The repertoire holds more than 150,000 clones, with 9% to 10% as singletons. No antigen is known for these receptors. Study-level results: Moderate but significant shortening of TCRB CDR3s was recorded in all four CD4+ subsets from Type 1 diabetes patients.

The specimen sequenced was central memory CD4+ T cells from blood. All receptors derive from a woman aged 25 to 39 with type 1 diabetes.

This clone was detected only a few times. The V gene is TRBV6-6, the J gene TRBJ2-1; weak D call: TRBD2 (5 bases). The V and J ends lost 2 bases and 8 bases respectively, with 7 bases between them. The CDR3 length is 12 residues. CDR1 is MNHNY, CDR2 SVGAGI, per germline (reference sequence). The CDR3: CASSYGSDEQFF. The CDR3 DNA reads as TGTGCCAGCAGTTACGGGAGCGATGAGCAGTTCTTC.

The chain couples TRBV5-4 to TRBJ2-5; 10 nucleotides line up with TRBD1. Trimming removed 0 bases from V and 5 bases from J; junction bases left unmatched: 7. This CDR3 is built from 16 residues. The germline CDR1 and CDR2 sequences are SGHNT and YYREEE (reference sequence). Written as DNA, the CDR3 is TGTGCCAGCAGCTTGGGGGGACAGGGGCGCTGGGAGACCCAGTACTTC. It specifies CASSLGGQGRWETQYF.

This clone has only a few counts. This chain uses TRBV7-9 with TRBJ2-1; no firm D call. V gave up 2 bases and J gave up 9 bases, with 8 bases separating them. In germline, CDR1 is SEHNR, CDR2 FQNEAQ (reference sequence). The CDR3 spans 12 residues. CDR3 in amino acids: CASSLSHPEQFF. CDR3 coding DNA: TGTGCCAGCAGCTTATCCCATCCTGAGCAGTTCTTC.

The chain is built from TRBV5-1 and TRBJ1-2, with D hard to call. Germline V CDR1 and CDR2: SGHRS, YFSETQ. The germline V and J ends were trimmed by 4 bases and 3 bases, with 10 bases remaining between them. The CDR3 is made up of 13 amino acids. The DNA for the CDR3 is TGCGCCAGCAGCGTGGACGGGGACTATGGCTACACCTTC. Translation gives CASSVDGDYGYTF.

This clone has only a few counts. The rearrangement uses TRBV2 and TRBJ1-5; TRBD1 matches at 8 bases. This CDR3 contains 14 residues. CDR1 and CDR2 (germline): SNHLY, FYNNEI. J gave up 2 bases and V 4 bases, and 1 base lay outside the gene matches. Here the CDR3 DNA reads TGTGCCAGCAGTGCGGACAGGGGCAATCAGCCCCAGCATTTT. This sequence encodes CASSADRGNQPQHF.

The V gene is TRBV19, the J gene TRBJ1-2, with D perhaps matching TRBD1 (5 bases). Germline lookup yields CDR1 LNHDA and CDR2 SQIVND (reference sequence). The CDR3 is made up of 12 amino acids. V shed 7 bases and J shed 2 bases, with 8 bases lying between them. CDR3 DNA sequence: TGTGCCAGTACGGGGGGGAACTATGGCTACACCTTC. This encodes CASTGGNYGYTF.

In this sample, this clone turned up a few times. This sequence joins TRBV14 and TRBJ2-1; D might be TRBD1 (5 bases). Trimming cost V 5 bases and J 4 bases, with 9 bases left between them. The CDR3 is made up of 13 amino acids. Germline CDR1 is SGHDN and CDR2 is FVKESK. In DNA, the CDR3 is TGTGCCAGCAGCGTACAGGAGTACAATGAGCAGTTCTTC. Protein product: CASSVQEYNEQFF.

The chain links TRBV15 to TRBJ1-5, with 9 positions matching TRBD1. This CDR3 contains 18 residues. Germline loops: CDR1 LNHNV, CDR2 YYDKDF (reference sequence). J was trimmed by 7 bases and V by 1 base; bases with no gene match: 14. This chain's CDR3 is CATSRVLGGTGSGQPQHF. The CDR3, as DNA: TGTGCCACCAGCAGAGTACTCGGGGGGACAGGGTCGGGGCAGCCCCAGCATTTT.

The chain joins TRBV28 to TRBJ2-7; 7 nucleotides agree with TRBD2. Germline CDR1 reads MDHEN; CDR2 reads SYDVKM. This CDR3 region has 14 residues. The junction had 10 bases not matched to a gene; V was cut back by 4 bases and J by 7 bases. This CDR3 reads CASSSVWGGREQYF. The CDR3 DNA reads as TGTGCCAGCAGTTCCGTATGGGGGGGTCGGGAGCAGTACTTC.

In this sample, this clone turned up a few times. The chain couples TRBV28 to TRBJ2-7; D unresolved. CDR3 length equals 13 residues. Germline lookup yields CDR1 MDHEN and CDR2 SYDVKM. V was pared by 7 bases and J by 2 bases, with 12 bases between. CDR3 region: CASTNPVAYEQYF. CDR3 nucleotides: TGTGCCAGCACCAACCCCGTAGCCTACGAGCAGTACTTC.

This clone was picked up a small number of times. The chain has TRBV6-6 and TRBJ1-3, with D hard to call. CDR1 and CDR2 (germline): MNHNY, SVGAGI (reference sequence). Deletions cut 1 base from V and 0 bases from J, with 7 bases between. This CDR3 spans 15 amino acids. Written as DNA, the CDR3 is TGTGCCAGCAGTTACTACGGGAACTCTGGAAACACCATATATTTT. The encoded protein is CASSYYGNSGNTIYF.

V and J are TRBV7-2 and TRBJ2-5; 8 bases map to TRBD2. Losses at the gene ends were 2 bases for V and 4 bases for J; bases not matched to a gene: 6. This CDR3 is built from 15 residues. Germline CDR1 reads SGHTA; CDR2 reads FQGNSA. CDR3 protein: CASSLLAGGGETQYF. For the CDR3, the DNA is TGTGCCAGCAGCTTACTGGCGGGAGGAGGAGAGACCCAGTACTTC.

This clone occurred a few times. The gene calls are TRBV10-2 and TRBJ2-3; tentative D call: TRBD2 (5 bases). CDR3 size: 15 residues. CDR1 WSHSY and CDR2 SAAADI come from the germline V gene. The V end was cut by 6 bases, the J end by 0 bases, with 13 bases between. The chain's CDR3 is CASRGDFPSTDTQYF. CDR3 DNA sequence: TGCGCCAGCAGGGGAGATTTCCCTAGCACAGATACGCAGTATTTT.

This clone was seen only a few times. The sample carries other DNA sequences with the same CDR3. The rearrangement links TRBV30 to TRBJ2-1, with TRBD1 identical over 12 bases. Per germline, CDR1 GTSNPN and CDR2 SVGIG (reference sequence). V was clipped by 2 bases and J by 10 bases; unmatched bases: 9. This CDR3 contains 15 residues. CDR3 residues: CAWSPGQGALGEQFF. DNA for the CDR3: TGTGCCTGGAGTCCGGGACAGGGGGCTCTGGGAGAGCAGTTCTTC.

This clone was observed a few times. J is TRBJ1-4 and V is TRBV29-1, with 7 bases identical to TRBD1. CDR3 size: 11 residues. Germline lookup yields CDR1 SQVTM and CDR2 ANQGSEA. With V trimmed by 6 bases and J by 8 bases, 3 bases remained unmatched. The CDR3 DNA reads as TGCAGCGTCTACAGGGGAGAAAAACTGTTTTTT. Amino acids: CSVYRGEKLFF.

The chain is built from TRBV30 and TRBJ1-3; 7 bases are shared with TRBD1. The length of the CDR3 is 14 residues. In germline, CDR1 is GTSNPN, CDR2 SVGIG (reference sequence). The trim removed 5 bases at V and 3 bases at J, leaving 7 bases unmatched. In DNA form, the CDR3 reads TGTGCCTGGGGGCAAGGGGGCAATGGAAACACCATATATTTT. Amino acid sequence: CAWGQGGNGNTIYF. The full variable domain, with the rest looked up from reference TRBV30 and TRBJ1-3, is SQTIHQWPATLVQPVGSPLSLECTVEGTSNPNLYWYRQAAGRGLQLLFYSVGIGQISSEVPQNLSASRPQDRQFILSSKKLLLSDSGFYLCAWGQGGNGNTIYFGEGSWLTVV.